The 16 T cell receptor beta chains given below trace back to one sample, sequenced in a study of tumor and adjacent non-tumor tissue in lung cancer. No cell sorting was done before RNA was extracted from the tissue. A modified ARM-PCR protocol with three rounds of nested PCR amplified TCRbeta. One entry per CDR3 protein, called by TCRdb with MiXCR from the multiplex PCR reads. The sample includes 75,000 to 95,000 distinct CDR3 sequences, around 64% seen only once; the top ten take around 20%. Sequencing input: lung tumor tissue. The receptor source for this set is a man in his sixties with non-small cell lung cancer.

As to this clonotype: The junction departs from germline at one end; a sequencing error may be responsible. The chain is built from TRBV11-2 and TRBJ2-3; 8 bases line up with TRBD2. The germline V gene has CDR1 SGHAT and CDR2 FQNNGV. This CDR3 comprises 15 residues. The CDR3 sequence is CACSLPGLDTDTQFF. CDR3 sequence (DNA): TGTGCCTGCAGCTTACCGGGACTAGACACAGATACGCAATTTTTT.

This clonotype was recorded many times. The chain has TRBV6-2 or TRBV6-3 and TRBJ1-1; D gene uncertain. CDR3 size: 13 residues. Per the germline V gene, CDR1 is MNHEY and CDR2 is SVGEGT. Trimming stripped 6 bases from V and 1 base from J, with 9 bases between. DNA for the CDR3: TGTGCCAGCAGCCCAACAGCGAACACTGAAGCTTTCTTT. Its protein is CASSPTANTEAFF.

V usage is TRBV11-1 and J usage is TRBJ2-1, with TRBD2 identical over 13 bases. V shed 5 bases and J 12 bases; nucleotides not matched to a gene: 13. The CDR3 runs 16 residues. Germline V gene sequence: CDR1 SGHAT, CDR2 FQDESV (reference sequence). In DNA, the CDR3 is TGTGCCAGCAGCCTTCGCTTGACTAGCGGGGGGTATGGGCAGTTCTTC. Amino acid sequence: CASSLRLTSGGYGQFF.

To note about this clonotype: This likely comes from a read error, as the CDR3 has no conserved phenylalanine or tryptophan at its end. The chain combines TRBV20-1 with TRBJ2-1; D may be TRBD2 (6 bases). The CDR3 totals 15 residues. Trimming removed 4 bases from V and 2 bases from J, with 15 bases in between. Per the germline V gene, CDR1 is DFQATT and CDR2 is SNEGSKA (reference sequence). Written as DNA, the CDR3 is TGCAGTGCTAAAGTAACGCGGGGACCCTACAATGAGCAGTTCTTA. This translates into CSAKVTRGPYNEQFL.

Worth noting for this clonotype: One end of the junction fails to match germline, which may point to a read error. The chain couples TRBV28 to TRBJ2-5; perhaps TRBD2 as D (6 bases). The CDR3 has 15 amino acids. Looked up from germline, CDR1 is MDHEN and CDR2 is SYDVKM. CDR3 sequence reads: CVSAPTLRVRETKYF. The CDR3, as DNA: TGTGTCAGCGCCCCGACCCTCAGGGTTCGGGAGACCAAGTACTTC.

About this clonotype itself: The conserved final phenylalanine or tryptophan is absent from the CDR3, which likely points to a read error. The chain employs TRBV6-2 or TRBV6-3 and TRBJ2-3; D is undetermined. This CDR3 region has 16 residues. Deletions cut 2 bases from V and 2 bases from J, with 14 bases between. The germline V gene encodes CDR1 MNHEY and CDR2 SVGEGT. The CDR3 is CASSYASLLSTDTQYL. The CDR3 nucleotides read TGTGCCAGCAGTTACGCGTCGCTATTGTCCACAGATACGCAGTATTTG.

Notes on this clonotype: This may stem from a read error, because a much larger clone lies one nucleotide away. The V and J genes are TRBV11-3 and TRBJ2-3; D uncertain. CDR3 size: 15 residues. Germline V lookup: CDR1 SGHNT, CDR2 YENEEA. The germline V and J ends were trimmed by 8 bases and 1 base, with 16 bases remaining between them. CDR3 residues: CASGLGGTGTDTQYF. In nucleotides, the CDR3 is TGTGCCAGCGGCCTCGGTGGTACGGGCACAGATACGCAGTATTTT.

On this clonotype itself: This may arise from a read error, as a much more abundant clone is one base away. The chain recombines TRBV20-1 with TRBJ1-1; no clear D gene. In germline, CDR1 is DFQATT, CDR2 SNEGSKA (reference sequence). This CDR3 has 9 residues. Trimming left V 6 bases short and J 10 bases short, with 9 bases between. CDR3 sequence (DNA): TGCAGTGCCGGATATGGAGCTTTCTTT. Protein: CSAGYGAFF.

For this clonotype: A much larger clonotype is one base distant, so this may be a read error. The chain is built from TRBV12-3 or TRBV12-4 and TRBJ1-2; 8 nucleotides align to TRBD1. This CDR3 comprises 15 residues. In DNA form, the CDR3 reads TGTGCCTGCAGTCATGGACAGGGAGAGGCCTATGGCTACACCTTC. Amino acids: CACSHGQGEAYGYTF.

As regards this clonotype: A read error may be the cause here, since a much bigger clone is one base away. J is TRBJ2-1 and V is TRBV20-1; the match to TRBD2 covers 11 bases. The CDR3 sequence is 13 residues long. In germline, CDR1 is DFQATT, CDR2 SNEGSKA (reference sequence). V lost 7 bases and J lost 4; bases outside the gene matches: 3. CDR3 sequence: CSGPSGGYNEQFF. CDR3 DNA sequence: TGCAGTGGTCCTAGCGGGGGGTACAATGAGCAGTTCTTC.

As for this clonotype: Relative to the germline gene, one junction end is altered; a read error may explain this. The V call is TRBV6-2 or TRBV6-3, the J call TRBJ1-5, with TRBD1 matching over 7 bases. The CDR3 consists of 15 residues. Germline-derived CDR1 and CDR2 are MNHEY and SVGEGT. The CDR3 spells CASSYLYRGYQTQHF. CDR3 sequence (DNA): TGTGCCAGCAGTTACCTATACAGGGGATATCAGACCCAGCATTTT.

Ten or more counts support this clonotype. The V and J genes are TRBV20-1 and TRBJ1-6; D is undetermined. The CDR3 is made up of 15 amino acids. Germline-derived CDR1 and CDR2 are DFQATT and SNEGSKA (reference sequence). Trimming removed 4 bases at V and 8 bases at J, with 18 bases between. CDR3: CSAKQRPDLDSPLHF. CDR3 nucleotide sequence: TGCAGTGCTAAACAAAGACCAGACCTGGATTCACCCCTCCACTTT.

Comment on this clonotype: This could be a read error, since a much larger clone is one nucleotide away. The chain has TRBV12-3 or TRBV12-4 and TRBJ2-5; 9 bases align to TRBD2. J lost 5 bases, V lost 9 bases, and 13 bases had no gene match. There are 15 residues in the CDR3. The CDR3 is CARSASGIGMETQYF. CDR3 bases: TGTGCCAGGAGTGCTAGCGGGATTGGTATGGAGACCCAGTACTTC.

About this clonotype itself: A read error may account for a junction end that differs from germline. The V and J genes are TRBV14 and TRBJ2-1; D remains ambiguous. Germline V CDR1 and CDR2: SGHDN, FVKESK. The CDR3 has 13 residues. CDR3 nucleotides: TGTGCCAGCAGCTCCAACTTAAACAGTGAACAGCTCTTC. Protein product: CASSSNLNSEQLF.

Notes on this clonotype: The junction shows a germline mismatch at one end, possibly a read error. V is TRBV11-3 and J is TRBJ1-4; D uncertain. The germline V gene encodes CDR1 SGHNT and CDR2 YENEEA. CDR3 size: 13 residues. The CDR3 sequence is CVSSPRFDGSPTF. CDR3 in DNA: TGTGTCAGCAGCCCCCGGTTCGACGGCAGTCCGACCTTT. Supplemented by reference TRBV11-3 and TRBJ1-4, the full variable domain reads EAGVVQSPRYKIIEKKQPVAFWCNPISGHNTLYWYLQNLGQGPELLIRYENEEAVDDSQLPKDRFSAERLKGVDSTLKIQPAELGDSAVYLCVSSPRFDGSPTFGSGTQLSVL.

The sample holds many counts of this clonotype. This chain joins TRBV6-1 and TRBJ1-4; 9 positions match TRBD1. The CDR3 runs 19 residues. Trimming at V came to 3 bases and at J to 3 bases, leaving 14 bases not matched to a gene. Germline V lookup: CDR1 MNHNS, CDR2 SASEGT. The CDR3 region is CASSDLRTGARVSNEKLFF. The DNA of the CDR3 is TGTGCCAGCAGTGATCTAAGGACAGGGGCGCGGGTTTCTAATGAAAAACTGTTTTTT.